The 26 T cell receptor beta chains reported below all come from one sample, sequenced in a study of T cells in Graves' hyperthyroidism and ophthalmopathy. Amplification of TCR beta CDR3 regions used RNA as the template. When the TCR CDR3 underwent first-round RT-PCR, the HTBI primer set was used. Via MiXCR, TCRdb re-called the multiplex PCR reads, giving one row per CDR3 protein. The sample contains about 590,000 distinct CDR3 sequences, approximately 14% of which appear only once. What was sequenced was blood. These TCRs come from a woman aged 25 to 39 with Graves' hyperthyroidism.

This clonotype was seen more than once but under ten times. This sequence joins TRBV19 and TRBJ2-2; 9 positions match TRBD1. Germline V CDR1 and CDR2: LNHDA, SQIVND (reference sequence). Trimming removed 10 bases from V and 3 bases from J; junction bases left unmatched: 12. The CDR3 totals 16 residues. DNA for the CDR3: TGTGCCACACCAACCGACAGGGGGAAGGACACCGGGGAGCTGTTTTTT. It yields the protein CATPTDRGKDTGELFF.

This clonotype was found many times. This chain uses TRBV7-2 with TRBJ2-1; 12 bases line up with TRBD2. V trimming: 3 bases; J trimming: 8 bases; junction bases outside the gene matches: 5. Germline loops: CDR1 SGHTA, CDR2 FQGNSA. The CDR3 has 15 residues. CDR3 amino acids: CASSLTSGSYDEQFF. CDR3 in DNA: TGTGCCAGCAGCTTGACTAGCGGGAGTTACGATGAGCAGTTCTTC.

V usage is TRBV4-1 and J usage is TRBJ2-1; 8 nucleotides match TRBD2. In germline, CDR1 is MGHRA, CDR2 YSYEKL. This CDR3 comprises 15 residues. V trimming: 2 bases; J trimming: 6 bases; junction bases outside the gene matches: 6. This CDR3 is CASSQPGLAGNEQFF. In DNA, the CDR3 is TGCGCCAGCAGCCAACCCGGACTAGCCGGCAATGAGCAGTTCTTC.

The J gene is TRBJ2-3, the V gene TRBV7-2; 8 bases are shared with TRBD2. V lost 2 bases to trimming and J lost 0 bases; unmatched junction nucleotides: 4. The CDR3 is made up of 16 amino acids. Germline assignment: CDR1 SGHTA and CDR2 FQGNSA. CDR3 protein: CASSLHGGRSTDTQYF. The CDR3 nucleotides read TGTGCCAGCAGCTTACACGGCGGGAGGAGCACAGATACGCAGTATTTT. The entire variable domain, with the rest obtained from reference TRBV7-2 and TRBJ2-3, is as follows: GAGVSQSPSNKVTEKGKDVELRCDPISGHTALYWYRQSLGQGLEFLIYFQGNSAPDKSGLPSDRFSAERTGGSVSTLTIQRTQQEDSAVYLCASSLHGGRSTDTQYFGPGTRLTVL.

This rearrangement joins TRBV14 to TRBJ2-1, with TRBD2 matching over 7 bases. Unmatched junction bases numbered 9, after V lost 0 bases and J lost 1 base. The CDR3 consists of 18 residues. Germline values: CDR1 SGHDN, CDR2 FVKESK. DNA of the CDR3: TGTGCCAGCAGCCAAGATCGGACTAGTACTATGTCCTACAATGAGCAGTTCTTC. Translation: CASSQDRTSTMSYNEQFF.

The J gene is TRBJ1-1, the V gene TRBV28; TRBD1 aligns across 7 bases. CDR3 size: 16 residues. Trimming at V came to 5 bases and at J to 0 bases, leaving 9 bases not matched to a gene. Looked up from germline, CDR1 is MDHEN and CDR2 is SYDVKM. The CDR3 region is CASSPRQGDMNTEAFF. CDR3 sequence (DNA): TGTGCCAGCAGTCCGAGACAGGGTGACATGAACACTGAAGCTTTCTTT.

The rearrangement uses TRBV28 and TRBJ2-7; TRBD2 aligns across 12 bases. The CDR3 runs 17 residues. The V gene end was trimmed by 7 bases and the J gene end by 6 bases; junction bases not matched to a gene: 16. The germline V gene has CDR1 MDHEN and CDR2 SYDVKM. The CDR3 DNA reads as TGTGCCAGCAATTCTGGCCCTGGGACTAGCGGGTTCCTCGAGCAGTACTTC. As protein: CASNSGPGTSGFLEQYF.

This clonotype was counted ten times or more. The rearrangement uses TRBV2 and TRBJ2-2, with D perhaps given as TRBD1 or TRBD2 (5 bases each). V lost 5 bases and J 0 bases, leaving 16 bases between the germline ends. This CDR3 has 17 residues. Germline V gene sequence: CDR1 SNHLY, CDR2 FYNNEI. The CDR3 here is CASSPSPGRTNTGELFF. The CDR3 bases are TGTGCCAGCAGTCCCTCCCCGGGACGGACGAACACCGGGGAGCTGTTTTTT.

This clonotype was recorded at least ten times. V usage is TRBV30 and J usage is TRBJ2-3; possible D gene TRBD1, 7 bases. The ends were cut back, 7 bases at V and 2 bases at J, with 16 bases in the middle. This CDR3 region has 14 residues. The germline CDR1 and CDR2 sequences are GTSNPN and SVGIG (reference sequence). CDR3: CASGQALATDTQYF. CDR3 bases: TGTGCCTCAGGACAGGCACTAGCCACAGATACGCAGTATTTT.

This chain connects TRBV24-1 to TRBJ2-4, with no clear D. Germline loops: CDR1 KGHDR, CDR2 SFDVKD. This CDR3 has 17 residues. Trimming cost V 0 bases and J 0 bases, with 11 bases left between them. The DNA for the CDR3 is TGTGCCACCAGTGATTTGGGGCAGAAAGTAGCCAAAAACATTCAGTACTTC. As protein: CATSDLGQKVAKNIQYF.

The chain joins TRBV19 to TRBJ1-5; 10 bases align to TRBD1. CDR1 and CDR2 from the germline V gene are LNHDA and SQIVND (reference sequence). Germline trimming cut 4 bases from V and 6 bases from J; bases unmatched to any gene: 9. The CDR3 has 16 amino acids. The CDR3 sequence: CASSTADRGEGQPQHF. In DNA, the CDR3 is TGTGCCAGTAGTACCGCGGACAGGGGGGAGGGTCAGCCCCAGCATTTT.

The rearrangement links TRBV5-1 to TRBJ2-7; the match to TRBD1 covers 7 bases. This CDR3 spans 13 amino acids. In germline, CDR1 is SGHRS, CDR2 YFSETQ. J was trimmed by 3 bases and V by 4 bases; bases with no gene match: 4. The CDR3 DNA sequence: TGCGCCAGCAGCGGGGGACAGCTCTACGAGCAGTACTTC. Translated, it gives CASSGGQLYEQYF.

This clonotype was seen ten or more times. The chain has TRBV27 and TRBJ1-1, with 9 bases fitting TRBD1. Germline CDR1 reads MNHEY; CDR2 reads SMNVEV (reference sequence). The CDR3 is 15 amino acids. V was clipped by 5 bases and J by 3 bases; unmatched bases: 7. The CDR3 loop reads CASSTYRGRDTEAFF. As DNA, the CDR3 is TGTGCCAGCAGTACCTACAGGGGGCGGGACACTGAAGCTTTCTTT.

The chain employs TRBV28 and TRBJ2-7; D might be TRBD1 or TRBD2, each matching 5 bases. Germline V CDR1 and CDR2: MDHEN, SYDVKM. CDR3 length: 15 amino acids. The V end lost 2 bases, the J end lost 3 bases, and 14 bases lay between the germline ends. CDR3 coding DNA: TGTGCCAGCAGTTTAATCGGGACGGGTGACTACGAGCAGTACTTC. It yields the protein CASSLIGTGDYEQYF.

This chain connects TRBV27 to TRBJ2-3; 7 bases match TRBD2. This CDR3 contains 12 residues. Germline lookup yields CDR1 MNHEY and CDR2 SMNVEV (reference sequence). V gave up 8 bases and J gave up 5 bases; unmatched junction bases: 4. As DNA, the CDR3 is TGTGCCAGCGGGAGGGTGGGAGATACGCAGTATTTT. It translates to CASGRVGDTQYF.

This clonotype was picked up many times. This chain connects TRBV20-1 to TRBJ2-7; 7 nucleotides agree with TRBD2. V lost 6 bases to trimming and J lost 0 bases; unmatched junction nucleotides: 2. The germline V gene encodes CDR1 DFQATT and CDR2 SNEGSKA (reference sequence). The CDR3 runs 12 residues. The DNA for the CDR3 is TGCAGTGCCCGGGACTACTCCTACGAGCAGTACTTC. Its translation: CSARDYSYEQYF.

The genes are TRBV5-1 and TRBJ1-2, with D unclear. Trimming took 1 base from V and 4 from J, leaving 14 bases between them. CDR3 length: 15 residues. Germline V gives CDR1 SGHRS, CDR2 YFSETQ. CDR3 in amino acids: CASSLSQDLSYGYTF. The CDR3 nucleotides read TGCGCCAGCAGCTTGTCGCAGGACCTATCCTATGGCTACACCTTC.

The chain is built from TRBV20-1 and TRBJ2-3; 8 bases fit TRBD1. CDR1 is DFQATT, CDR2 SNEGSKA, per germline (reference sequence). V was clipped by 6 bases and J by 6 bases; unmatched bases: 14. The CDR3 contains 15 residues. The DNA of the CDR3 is TGCAGTGCCAATAGCCGGGGCCAGGGGGCGGATACGCAGTATTTT. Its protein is CSANSRGQGADTQYF.

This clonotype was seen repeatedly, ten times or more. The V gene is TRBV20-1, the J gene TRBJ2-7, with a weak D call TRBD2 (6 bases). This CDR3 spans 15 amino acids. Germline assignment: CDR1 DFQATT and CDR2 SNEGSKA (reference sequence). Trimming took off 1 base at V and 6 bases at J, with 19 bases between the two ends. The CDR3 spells CSARVPVGGSAEQYF. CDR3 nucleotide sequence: TGCAGTGCTAGAGTTCCGGTGGGGGGATCTGCCGAGCAGTACTTC.

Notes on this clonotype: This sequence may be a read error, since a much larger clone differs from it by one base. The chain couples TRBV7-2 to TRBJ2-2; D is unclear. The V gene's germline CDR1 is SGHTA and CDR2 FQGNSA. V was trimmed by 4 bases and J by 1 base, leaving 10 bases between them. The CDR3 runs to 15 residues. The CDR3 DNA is TGTGCCAGCAGCTGGGCTTGGGGGAACACCGGGGAGCTGTTTTTT. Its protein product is CASSWAWGNTGELFF.

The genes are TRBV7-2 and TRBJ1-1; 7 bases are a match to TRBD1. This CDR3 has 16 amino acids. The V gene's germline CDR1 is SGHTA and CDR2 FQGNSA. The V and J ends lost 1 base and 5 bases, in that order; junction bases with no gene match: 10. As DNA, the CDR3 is TGTGCCAGCAGCTTAGAGGTGACAGGGTCAGGGACTGAAGCTTTCTTT. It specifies CASSLEVTGSGTEAFF.

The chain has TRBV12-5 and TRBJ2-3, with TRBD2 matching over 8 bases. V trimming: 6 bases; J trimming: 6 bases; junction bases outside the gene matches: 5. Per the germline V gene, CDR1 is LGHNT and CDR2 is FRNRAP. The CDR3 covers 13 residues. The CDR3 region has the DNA TGTGCTAGTGGCCCGGGGGGGGGCGATACGCAGTATTTT. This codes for CASGPGGGDTQYF.

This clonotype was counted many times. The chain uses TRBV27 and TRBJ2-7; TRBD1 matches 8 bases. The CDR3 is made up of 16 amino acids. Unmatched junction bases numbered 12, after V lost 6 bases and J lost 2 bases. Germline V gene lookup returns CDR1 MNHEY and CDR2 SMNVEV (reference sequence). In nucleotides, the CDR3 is TGTGCCAGCAGGGAGCTACAGGGGGAAATCGCCTACGAGCAGTACTTC. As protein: CASRELQGEIAYEQYF.

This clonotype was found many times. The CDR3 DNA follows: TGCGCCAGCAGCTCGAGCGGGCAGGCCAGGGACACTGAAGCTTTCTTT. Protein product: CASSSSGQARDTEAFF. This chain links TRBV5-1 with TRBJ1-1; D is perhaps TRBD1 (5 bases). Germline V gives CDR1 SGHRS, CDR2 YFSETQ. The CDR3 is 16 residues long. Trimming shortened V by 3 bases and J by 3 bases, and 18 bases separated the two germline ends.

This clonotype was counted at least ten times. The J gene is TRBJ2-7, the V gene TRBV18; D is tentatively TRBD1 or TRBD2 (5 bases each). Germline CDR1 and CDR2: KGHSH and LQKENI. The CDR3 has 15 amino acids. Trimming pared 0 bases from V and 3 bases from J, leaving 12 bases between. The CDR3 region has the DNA TGTGCCAGCTCACCACCGACGGGGCGCGGCTACGAGCAGTACTTC. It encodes CASSPPTGRGYEQYF.

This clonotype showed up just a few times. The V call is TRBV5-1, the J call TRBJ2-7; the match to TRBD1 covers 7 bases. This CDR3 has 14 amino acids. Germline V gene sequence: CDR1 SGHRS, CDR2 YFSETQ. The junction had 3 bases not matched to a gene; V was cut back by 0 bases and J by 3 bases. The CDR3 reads CASSLVGQVYEQYF. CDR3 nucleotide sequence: TGCGCCAGCAGCTTGGTAGGACAGGTCTACGAGCAGTACTTC. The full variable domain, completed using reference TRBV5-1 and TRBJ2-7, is KAGVTQTPRYLIKTRGQQVTLSCSPISGHRSVSWYQQTPGQGLQFLFEYFSETQRNKGNFPGRFSGRQFSNSRSEMNVSTLELGDSALYLCASSLVGQVYEQYFGPGTRLTVT.